This section outlines one TCR beta chain sequence together with its context. This clonotype was detected many times. The antigen it binds to is not known. No base quality values were provided; no much bigger clone lies one nucleotide off. These data are taken from a study of T cells after yellow fever vaccination (dated by TCRdb to about 2019). For context, the study as a whole: Libraries from fractions with low cell numbers were prepared with the SMART-Seq v4 Ultra Low Input RNA kit. Bulk TCR alpha and beta repertoires were sequenced longitudinally to track T-cell clones before and after primary and booster YFV17D yellow fever vaccination. Two healthy male donors, one aged 18 to 30 and one aged 30 to 39 years, were included in the cohort. Bulk PBMC replicates and cell subsets were isolated from blood drawn at multiple timepoints before and after both primary and secondary immunization.

The label giving this sample's treatment or condition can be read as: live attenuated yellow fever vaccine strain. PBMCs were isolated from peripheral blood using a standard Ficoll-Paque protocol. Dynabeads CD4 and CD8 positive selection kits were used to isolate the CD4 and CD8 T-cell fractions. TriZol was used to extract RNA from bulk PBMCs, from CD4 and CD8 fractions, and from dextramer-positive and dextramer-negative fractions. The paper as a whole reports these results and caveats: Compared with the primary T-cell response, the secondary T-cell response was faster but weaker, reaching its peak on day 5 rather than on day 15. Computational filtering was required because FACS-sorted repertoires could contain abundant contaminating clonotypes from the bulk population. A small fraction of clonotypes appeared in both the CD4 and CD8 compartments, likely as a result of convergent recombination. The study included only two donors, which limits how far the findings can be generalized. After the booster, most clones that had expanded after primary vaccination were detected again (over 95% of CD4 and roughly 86% of CD8), suggesting broad maintenance of memory.

Trimmed from V: 5 bases; trimmed from J: 2 bases; junction bases lacking a gene match: 3. CDR1 is given as SGHTA and CDR2 as FQGNSA, both from the germline V gene. The cysteine opens and the phenylalanine closes a CDR3 of 13 amino acids. Just CDR3 DNA is preserved here, 39 bases in frame from base 1. Sequencing was performed on an Illumina NovaSeq 6000. Synthesis of TCR cDNA relied on 5'RACE template switching, a step that introduced a universal primer site along with unique molecular identifiers. Priming of cDNA synthesis was performed from both the TCR alpha and TCR beta constant segments. Library amplification used two PCR steps, and the second PCR step added sample barcodes and sequencing adapters. Libraries were sequenced on Illumina HiSeq 2500 (2x100 bp) or NovaSeq (2x150 bp). The paper's data handling went like this. Demultiplexing of reads and collapsing into UMI consensus sequences were performed with MIGEC, and V(D)J alignment was carried out with MiXCR. Vaccine-responding clonotypes were defined with edgeR using replicate PBMC samples, requiring FDR below 0.01 and a log2 fold change above 5 up to day 15. CD4 or CD8 identity was assigned to each bulk clonotype according to whether the clonotype was present at higher abundance in the sequenced CD4 repertoire or the sequenced CD8 repertoire. TCRdb passed the public sequencing reads through fastp at Q25 and MiXCR, retaining productive beta sequences. CDR3 protein sequences are deduplicated, and each keeps its most common genes and DNA. V and J calls and clone size were set by TCRdb, not the authors. The sample table shows 250,000 to 350,000 distinct CDR3 sequences, and 8.7% are seen once. About 3% of the sample comes from the top ten.

The specimen was CD4+ T cells sorted from PBMCs, collected 5 days after the yellow fever booster vaccination. The chain employs TRBV7-2 and TRBJ2-7, and TRBD1 matches 7 of the central bases. The sequence was obtained from a young man who received the YFV17D yellow fever vaccine. The nucleotide sequence reads as follows: TGTGCCAGCAGCGTCGACAGGGCCTACGAGCAGTACTTC. Its translation reads: CASSVDRAYEQYF.